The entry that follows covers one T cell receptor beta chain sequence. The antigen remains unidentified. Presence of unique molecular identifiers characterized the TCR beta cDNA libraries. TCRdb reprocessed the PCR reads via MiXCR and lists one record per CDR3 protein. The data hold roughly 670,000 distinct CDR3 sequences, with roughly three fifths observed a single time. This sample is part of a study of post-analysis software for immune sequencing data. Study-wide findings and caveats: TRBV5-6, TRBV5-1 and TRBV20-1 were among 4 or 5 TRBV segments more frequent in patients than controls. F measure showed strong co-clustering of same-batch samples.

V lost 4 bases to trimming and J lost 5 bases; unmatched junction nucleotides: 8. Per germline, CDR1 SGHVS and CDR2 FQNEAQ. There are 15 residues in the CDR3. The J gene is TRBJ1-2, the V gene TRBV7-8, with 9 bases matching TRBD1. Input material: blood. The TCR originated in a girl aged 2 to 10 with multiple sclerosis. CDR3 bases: TGTGCCAGCAGCTCACGGACAGGGGATGGGTATGGCTACACCTTC. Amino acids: CASSSRTGDGYGYTF.